This entry lists 2 T cell receptor beta chains sequenced from one sample in a study of T cells in Graves' hyperthyroidism and ophthalmopathy (dated by TCRdb to about 2019). The library was prepared using multiplex PCR. Sequencing was performed on an Illumina HiSeq 2000. The TCR beta CDR3 regions were amplified from the RNA transcripts. For the first round of RT-PCR on the TCR CDR3, the HTBI primer set was used together with the Qiagen OneStep RT-PCR kit. TCRdb redid the processing of the public reads, applying fastp at Q25 and MiXCR, and retained in-frame beta chains. CDR3 protein sequences are deduplicated, and each keeps its most common genes and DNA. Recorded for this sample are about 340,000 distinct CDR3 sequences; 15% to 20% of them occurred a single time. The leading ten clones occupy 49% of the sample. Material: blood. The receptors were sampled from a woman aged 45-65 years with Graves' hyperthyroidism.

This clonotype has just a few counts. The chain is built from TRBV6-1 and TRBJ2-3; D may be TRBD2 (7 bases). CDR3 length: 15 residues. Trimming shortened V by 3 bases and J by 3 bases, and 13 bases separated the two germline ends. CDR1 is MNHNS, CDR2 SASEGT, per germline. CDR3 protein: CASSDSRGATDTQYF. The CDR3 DNA reads as TGTGCCAGCAGTGATTCTCGGGGGGCAACAGATACGCAGTATTTT.

This CDR3 reads CASRKGLATGELFF. The DNA of the CDR3 is TGTGCCAGCAGAAAGGGACTAGCAACCGGGGAGCTGTTTTTT. The J gene is TRBJ2-2, the V gene TRBV7-2; TRBD2 matches at 9 bases. Germline CDR1 is SGHTA and CDR2 is FQGNSA. CDR3 length: 14 residues. Germline trimming cut 6 bases from V and 5 bases from J; bases unmatched to any gene: 4. The full variable domain, in which reference TRBV7-2 and TRBJ2-2 provide the parts outside the CDR3, is GAGVSQSPSNKVTEKGKDVELRCDPISGHTALYWYRQSLGQGLEFLIYFQGNSAPDKSGLPSDRFSAERTGGSVSTLTIQRTQQEDSAVYLCASRKGLATGELFFGEGSRLTVL.